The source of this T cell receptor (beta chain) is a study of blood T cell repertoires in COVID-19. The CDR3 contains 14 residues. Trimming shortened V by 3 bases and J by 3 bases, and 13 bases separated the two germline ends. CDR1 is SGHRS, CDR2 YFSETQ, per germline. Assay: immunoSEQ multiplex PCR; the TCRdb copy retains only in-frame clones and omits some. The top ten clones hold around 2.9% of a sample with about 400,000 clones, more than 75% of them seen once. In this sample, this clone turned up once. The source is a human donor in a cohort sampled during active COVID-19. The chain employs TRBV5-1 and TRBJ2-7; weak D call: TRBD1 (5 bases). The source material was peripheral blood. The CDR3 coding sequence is TGCGCCAGCAGCTCGCAGGGAAGGGGCTACGAGCAGTACTTC. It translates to CASSSQGRGYEQYF.